The entry below gives a single T cell receptor (beta chain) sequence along with its context. Its antigen is not yet known. No per-base quality is available; no much larger clone lies one base away. The data originate from a study of CD8+ T cells in alopecia areata (dated by TCRdb to the late 2010s). Regarding the complete study: The treated patients took part in an open-label pilot trial in which moderate-to-severe alopecia areata was treated with oral tofacitinib at 5 to 10 mg twice daily. To study T cell clonal expansion in alopecia areata, the researchers applied high-throughput TCRbeta sequencing to both the C3H/HeJ mouse model and human patients. RNA was extracted with the PAXgene miRNA kit for fixed scalp, the miRNeasy kit for PBMCs, and the RNeasy kit for mouse skin. Disease severity in treated patients was measured with the SALT score, which quantifies the percentage of affected scalp surface area. Scalp tissue and sorted CD4+ and CD8+ peripheral blood T cells from patchy and totalis/universalis alopecia areata patients and from healthy controls were covered by human TCRbeta sequencing. Amplification of TCRbeta CDR3 regions was done by immunoSEQ multiplex PCR using 35 Vbeta forward primers and 13 Jbeta reverse primers. Tofacitinib was administered for 6 to 18 months, and 6 months of follow-up off drug were then conducted to assess delayed response and recurrence. Scalp clonality was compared across normal scalp (n=4), patchy alopecia areata scalp (n=8), and alopecia totalis/universalis scalp (n=8). Tofacitinib-treated patients had biopsies at baseline and at 4 and 24 weeks of treatment, with a later scalp biopsy in several patients. Broad study findings and their caveats: The treated cohort was small, with a single nonresponder, so links between baseline CD8+ expansion and response need larger studies. Scalp clonality and the number of expanded CD8+ clones among the top 100 scalp clones were significantly decreased by tofacitinib. Many expanded lesional clones persisted in scalp and blood during tofacitinib treatment, which may partly explain relapse after stopping treatment. Compared with normal scalp, lesional scalp, particularly in alopecia totalis/universalis, had higher clonality and more expanded CD8+ clones, which suggests antigenic drive. Shared TCR sequences between patients were less evident than in mice, which may be partly attributable to HLA diversity in the patient population. Unlike mouse skin, where gammadelta T cells dominate, normal human skin contains resident alphabeta T cells that get sequenced too, which complicates analysis of the scalp TCR repertoire.

The CDR3 numbers 14 residues from cysteine through phenylalanine. Of all the DNA, just the CDR3 is kept, 42 bases in frame from base 1. Trimming removed 4 bases from V and 1 base from J, leaving 12 bases between the germline ends. CDR1 and CDR2 (SQVTM, ANQGSEA) derive from the germline V gene. The time point label for this specimen denotes: about four weeks on oral tofacitinib. Per the publication, the treatment or condition label means: oral pan-JAK inhibitor, 5-10 mg twice daily. Lesional scalp punch biopsies and peripheral blood were collected from alopecia areata patients. PBMCs were isolated by density centrifugation and stained for CD3, CD4 and CD8, and CD4+ and CD8+ T cells were sorted on a FACSAria. The library was generated by the immunoSEQ multiplex PCR assay. RNA was extracted from all samples and reverse transcribed into cDNA as template for TCR sequencing. SuperScript III was used for first-strand cDNA synthesis, primed with a 2:1 mix of oligo-dT and random hexamers. Amplification bias was assessed with a synthetic immune receptor repertoire, and residual bias was removed computationally. The authors' analysis ran thus. Raw reads were preprocessed to remove errors, and CDR3 was defined according to IMGT conventions as the region from the conserved cysteine to phenylalanine. Clonality was calculated as 1 minus Shannon entropy normalized by log2 of the number of productive unique TCRs. Whether scalp clones were CD4 or CD8 was inferred by matching scalp TCRbeta sequences against CD4 and CD8 repertoires sorted from blood. Here the immuneACCESS table is served through TCRdb, limited to in-frame sequences with V and J called. Missing clones are a known gap in these copies; in checked studies unresolved V genes cover under half, and the rest lacks a known reason. The D gene and trimming were derived from the DNA, and the V and J assignments and clone size from that table. The sample table lists under 200,000 clones, roughly 65% of them with a count of one. Approximately 0.9% of the sample is taken by the ten largest.

The sample was CD4+ T cells sorted from blood, taken at week 4, from a patient treated with tofacitinib. Recombination linked TRBV29-1 to TRBJ2-3; D gene: possibly TRBD2, on 5 matching bases. This receptor was taken from a human donor with alopecia areata. The CDR3 has the sequence CSVVEVAGTDTQYF. The sequenced DNA is TGCAGCGTTGTGGAGGTAGCAGGCACAGATACGCAGTATTTT.